The clone carrying this T cell receptor beta chain came up a few times. Its specificity is not known. Around 200 ng DNA, tens of thousands of T cell genomes, went into each sorted-subset replicate PCR. Measured with immunoSEQ multiplex PCR; TCRdb has only the in-frame clones, and not every one. This table has about 960,000 clones, less than 85% appearing once. Germline V gene sequence: CDR1 ENHRY, CDR2 SYGVKD. This CDR3 is 19 amino acids long. V was pared by 6 bases and J by 1 base, with 15 bases of the junction left unmatched. The source of the sample is a study of shared clonotypes between healthy human individuals. Study results and caveats: For naive CD4 cells, roughly 4.6% of clonotypes were shared across a few donors.

Within Nashville, Tennessee resided all donors, each a Caucasian adult. CD4+ cells were split into CD45RA+ naive and CD45RA-negative memory subsets. The chain uses TRBV10-3 and TRBJ2-2, with 9 bases aligning to TRBD2. The sequenced material came from memory CD4+ T cells sorted from blood. Subset here: CD45RA-negative fraction. This receptor was taken from a man aged 18 to 35 in good health. The CDR3 nucleotides read TGTGCCATCAGCCCCGTGAATAGCGGGGGAATTCTGAACACCGGGGAGCTGTTTTTT. Translation: CAISPVNSGGILNTGELFF.